The next 26 T cell receptor beta chains were all read from a single sample in a study of shared clonotypes between healthy human individuals. The repertoire was sequenced with immunoSEQ multiplex PCR; TCRdb's copy has only in-frame clones and lacks some. Among 1.4 million or so clones listed, around 98.5% were seen once. Sequencing was done on a sample of naive CD4+ T cells sorted from blood. Described subset: CD45RA+ positively selected. These TCRs come from a man in his thirties or forties in good health.

This clone was recorded once. The gene calls are TRBV28 and TRBJ2-7, with 14 nucleotides matching TRBD2. J was trimmed by 0 bases and V by 4 bases; bases with no gene match: 11. The germline V gene encodes CDR1 MDHEN and CDR2 SYDVKM. This CDR3 has 19 residues. The CDR3 bases are TGTGCCAGCAGTTCCCCGGGACTAGCGGGAGTATCAGGCTCCTACGAGCAGTACTTC. Protein sequence: CASSSPGLAGVSGSYEQYF.

This sequence joins TRBV10-3 and TRBJ2-1, with 9 bases matching TRBD1. Per germline, CDR1 ENHRY and CDR2 SYGVKD. V shed 3 bases, J shed 6 bases, and the junction held 21 bases outside the gene matches. The CDR3 extends over 20 amino acids. The CDR3 loop is CAISEHRDRVMNSEANEQFF. Written as DNA, the CDR3 is TGTGCCATCAGTGAACACCGGGACAGGGTGATGAATTCGGAGGCCAATGAGCAGTTCTTC.

This chain joins TRBV29-1 and TRBJ1-3; D not resolved. Trimming took off 4 bases at V and 0 bases at J, with 7 bases between the two ends. Germline V lookup: CDR1 SQVTM, CDR2 ANQGSEA. This CDR3 comprises 13 residues. The CDR3 bases are TGCAGCGTTGTTTCGGGCTCTGGAAACACCATATATTTT. Amino acid sequence: CSVVSGSGNTIYF. Based on the CDR3 plus reference TRBV29-1 and TRBJ1-3, the full variable domain is SAVISQKPSRDICQRGTSLTIQCQVDSQVTMMFWYRQQPGQSLTLIATANQGSEATYESGFVIDKFPISRPNLTFSTLTVSNMSPEDSSIYLCSVVSGSGNTIYFGEGSWLTVV.

This clone was picked up one time. The chain employs TRBV18 and TRBJ2-2, with D tentatively TRBD1 (6 bases). Trimming took 3 bases from V and 3 from J, leaving 20 bases between them. The CDR3 contains 18 residues. The germline CDR1 and CDR2 sequences are KGHSH and LQKENI. CDR3 DNA: TGTGCCAGCTCACCTTCTCGCGGACCGGGACAAGACACCGGGGAGCTGTTTTTT. It specifies CASSPSRGPGQDTGELFF. Complete variable domain (other parts from reference TRBV18 and TRBJ2-2): NAGVMQNPRHLVRRRGQEARLRCSPMKGHSHVYWYRQLPEEGLKFMVYLQKENIIDESGMPKERFSAEFPKEGPSILRIQQVVRGDSAAYFCASSPSRGPGQDTGELFFGEGSRLTVL.

The J gene is TRBJ2-5, the V gene TRBV27, with D hard to call. Trimming cost V 8 bases and J 2 bases, with 9 bases left between them. Germline-derived CDR1 and CDR2 are MNHEY and SMNVEV (reference sequence). This CDR3 region has 12 residues. CDR3 region: CASGNWQETQYF. In nucleotides, the CDR3 is TGTGCCAGCGGTAACTGGCAAGAGACCCAGTACTTC.

To note about this clone: Different DNA sequences within this sample yield the same CDR3. V is TRBV7-3 and J is TRBJ2-2; TRBD2 is a possible D gene (6 bases). Germline V gene sequence: CDR1 SGHTA, CDR2 FQGTGA. The CDR3 runs to 15 residues. With 0 bases removed from V and 2 bases from J, the gap between germline ends came to 7 bases. In DNA form, the CDR3 reads TGTGCCAGCAGCTTAACGGGAGGAAACACCGGGGAGCTGTTTTTT. This codes for CASSLTGGNTGELFF.

The chain carries TRBV14 and TRBJ2-3; no reliable D call. This CDR3 has 12 residues. V lost 0 bases, J lost 7 bases, and 5 bases lay in between. Germline lookup yields CDR1 SGHDN and CDR2 FVKESK. The CDR3 protein is CASSQEGYTQYF. CDR3 nucleotides: TGTGCCAGCAGCCAAGAAGGTTATACGCAGTATTTT.

The V call is TRBV5-4, the J call TRBJ2-1; D may be TRBD2 (6 bases). V was trimmed by 2 bases and J by 7 bases, leaving 13 bases between them. CDR1 and CDR2 (germline): SGHNT, YYREEE (reference sequence). The CDR3 is 14 amino acids. CDR3 bases: TGTGCCAGCAGCTTCCCGGGACTCCTAAATGAGCAGTTCTTC. It yields the protein CASSFPGLLNEQFF.

The chain couples TRBV5-4 to TRBJ2-1; no firm D call. This CDR3 is 13 amino acids long. The V gene lost 0 bases and the J gene lost 8 bases, with 9 bases spanning the gap. Looked up from germline, CDR1 is SGHNT and CDR2 is YYREEE (reference sequence). The CDR3 nucleotides read TGTGCCAGCAGCTTGGGCCTAAGCGATGAGCAGTTCTTC. Amino acid sequence: CASSLGLSDEQFF.

The chain carries TRBV9 and TRBJ2-1; TRBD2 matches 8 bases. Trimming at V came to 0 bases and at J to 5 bases, leaving 19 bases not matched to a gene. Germline loops: CDR1 SGDLS, CDR2 YYNGEE. This CDR3 comprises 20 residues. The CDR3 bases are TGTGCCAGCAGCGTAGCCCAGGGGTATGGTGGCGGGAGGCCGAACAATGAGCAGTTCTTC. It yields the protein CASSVAQGYGGGRPNNEQFF.

The rearrangement links TRBV28 to TRBJ1-2; D is perhaps TRBD1 (6 bases). The CDR3 has 14 residues. V lost 3 bases and J 6 bases, leaving 14 bases between the germline ends. Germline CDR1 reads MDHEN; CDR2 reads SYDVKM. CDR3 coding DNA: TGTGCCAGCAGTTTGGATACAGGGTTTGATGGCTACACCTTC. It is translated as CASSLDTGFDGYTF.

This chain joins TRBV6-4 and TRBJ2-1; 13 bases fit TRBD2. V lost 3 bases, J lost 5 bases, and 1 base stayed unmatched. Germline lookup yields CDR1 MRHNA and CDR2 SNTAGT. This CDR3 spans 15 amino acids. DNA of the CDR3: TGTGCCAGCAGTGAGGGACTAGCGGGGAACAATGAGCAGTTCTTC. Translating it yields CASSEGLAGNNEQFF.

The rearrangement joins TRBV27 to TRBJ2-3; 12 bases map to TRBD2. The germline CDR1 and CDR2 sequences are MNHEY and SMNVEV (reference sequence). This CDR3 spans 16 amino acids. V lost 6 bases and J lost 3; bases outside the gene matches: 7. The CDR3 protein is CASRRLAGEGTDTQYF. CDR3 sequence (DNA): TGTGCCAGCAGACGACTAGCGGGAGAAGGAACAGATACGCAGTATTTT.

This sequence joins TRBV5-4 and TRBJ1-1; D uncertain. The V end was cut by 4 bases, the J end by 7 bases, with 17 bases between. The CDR3 is made up of 14 amino acids. The germline V gene has CDR1 SGHNT and CDR2 YYREEE (reference sequence). The CDR3 nucleotides read TGTGCCAGCAGCCCAGCACATGCCGGGGTTGAAGCTTTCTTT. Translating it yields CASSPAHAGVEAFF. The full variable domain, its missing parts supplied by reference TRBV5-4 and TRBJ1-1, is ETGVTQSPTHLIKTRGQQVTLRCSSQSGHNTVSWYQQALGQGPQFIFQYYREEENGRGNFPPRFSGLQFPNYSSELNVNALELDDSALYLCASSPAHAGVEAFFGQGTRLTVV.

The chain combines TRBV4-3 with TRBJ1-1; D remains unclear. Germline CDR1 is LGHNA and CDR2 is YSLEER. V was cut by 1 base and J by 7 bases, with 16 bases left in between. The CDR3 totals 15 residues. The CDR3 DNA sequence: TGCGCCAGCAGCCAAGCTAGGGTGGTACGGCATGAAGCTTTCTTT. Amino acids: CASSQARVVRHEAFF.

The CDR3 coding sequence is TGTGCCACCAGCGTAAGGAGTCAGTCGAACACCGGGGAGCTGTTTTTT. Encoded protein: CATSVRSQSNTGELFF. The rearrangement joins TRBV15 to TRBJ2-2; D gene ambiguous. This CDR3 has 16 residues. V was clipped by 5 bases and J by 0 bases, with 13 bases between them. Germline values: CDR1 LNHNV, CDR2 YYDKDF (reference sequence).

The rearrangement uses TRBV7-2 and TRBJ1-3; D is unclear. The CDR3 has 13 residues. Trimming stripped 2 bases from V and 7 bases from J, with 9 bases between. The germline gives CDR1 SGHTA, CDR2 FQGNSA. CDR3: CASSLTSVNTIYF. DNA of the CDR3: TGTGCCAGCAGCTTAACTTCTGTGAACACCATATATTTT.

The gene calls are TRBV7-9 and TRBJ1-2, with TRBD1 as a possible D gene (5 bases). V was pared by 5 bases and J by 0 bases, with 10 bases between. Germline values: CDR1 SEHNR, CDR2 FQNEAQ (reference sequence). The CDR3 extends over 14 amino acids. As DNA, the CDR3 is TGTGCCAGCAGCCCAACAGGTGCTAACTATGGCTACACCTTC. Its protein product is CASSPTGANYGYTF. The full variable domain, rest sourced from reference TRBV7-9 and TRBJ1-2, is DTGVSQNPRHKITKRGQNVTFRCDPISEHNRLYWYRQTLGQGPEFLTYFQNEAQLEKSRLLSDRFSAERPKGSFSTLEIQRTEQGDSAMYLCASSPTGANYGYTFGSGTRLTVV.

The chain couples TRBV5-1 to TRBJ2-7; 9 positions agree with TRBD2. The CDR3 totals 14 residues. With 0 bases clipped from V and 5 bases from J, the junction kept 3 bases outside the gene matches. Germline CDR1 SGHRS, CDR2 YFSETQ. The CDR3 DNA sequence: TGCGCCAGCAGCTTGGTAGCGGGAGCCAACGAGCAGTACTTC. Its protein is CASSLVAGANEQYF.

The V and J genes are TRBV5-6 and TRBJ2-5, with D perhaps matching TRBD1 (6 bases). CDR1 and CDR2 (germline): SGHDT, YYEEEE. Trimming removed 6 bases at V and 2 bases at J, with 14 bases between. The CDR3 sequence is 14 residues long. The CDR3 DNA sequence: TGTGCCAGCACCAGGGGAAGGATGCAAGAGACCCAGTACTTC. As protein: CASTRGRMQETQYF.

This clone was seen once. This chain links TRBV5-1 with TRBJ2-1; D is unclear. The germline gives CDR1 SGHRS, CDR2 YFSETQ. This CDR3 is 14 amino acids long. V gave up 1 base and J gave up 1 base, with 6 bases separating them. CDR3 DNA: TGCGCCAGCAGCTTGAGGCGGTCCTACAATGAGCAGTTCTTC. Translating gives CASSLRRSYNEQFF.

The V call is TRBV18, the J call TRBJ2-3; D is possibly TRBD1 (6 bases). CDR1 and CDR2 from the germline V gene are KGHSH and LQKENI. The CDR3 length is 16 residues. V lost 3 bases and J lost 1, with 14 bases in between. The CDR3 loop is CASSPRLGAGTDTQYF. The CDR3 coding sequence is TGTGCCAGCTCACCCCGCTTGGGGGCAGGCACAGATACGCAGTATTTT.

There are a few counts of this clone. Different DNA sequences within this sample yield the same CDR3. The rearrangement joins TRBV5-1 to TRBJ1-3; D not certain. This CDR3 contains 14 residues. V shed 0 bases and J shed 0 bases, with 4 bases lying between them. Germline V gives CDR1 SGHRS, CDR2 YFSETQ. CDR3 in DNA: TGCGCCAGCAGCTTGGACAACTCTGGAAACACCATATATTTT. The encoded protein is CASSLDNSGNTIYF.

The rearrangement uses TRBV5-4 and TRBJ2-3; perhaps TRBD1 as D (6 bases). V gave up 4 bases and J gave up 2 bases, with 17 bases separating them. The V gene's germline CDR1 is SGHNT and CDR2 YYREEE (reference sequence). The CDR3 is made up of 16 amino acids. The CDR3 nucleotides are TGTGCCAGCAGCGCGCTACCGGGACAAGACACAGATACGCAGTATTTT. The encoded protein is CASSALPGQDTDTQYF. Full variable domain (rest looked up from reference TRBV5-4 and TRBJ2-3): ETGVTQSPTHLIKTRGQQVTLRCSSQSGHNTVSWYQQALGQGPQFIFQYYREEENGRGNFPPRFSGLQFPNYSSELNVNALELDDSALYLCASSALPGQDTDTQYFGPGTRLTVL.

A single count supports this clone. V is TRBV28 and J is TRBJ1-4; perhaps TRBD1 as D (5 bases). The CDR3 totals 15 residues. Germline V gene lookup returns CDR1 MDHEN and CDR2 SYDVKM. V was cut by 5 bases and J by 3 bases, with 13 bases left in between. CDR3 DNA sequence: TGTGCCAGCAGTCCGACGGTGGGGCCTAATGAAAAACTGTTTTTT. This gives the protein CASSPTVGPNEKLFF.

The chain uses TRBV6-5 and TRBJ2-7; D possibly uses TRBD1 or TRBD2 (6 bases each). CDR3 length equals 15 residues. Germline CDR1 is MNHEY and CDR2 is SVGAGI. V was shortened by 6 bases and J by 1 base, with 16 bases between the two germline ends. The CDR3 here is CASRRGGSDSYEQYF. CDR3 bases: TGTGCCAGCAGAAGAGGGGGGAGTGATTCCTACGAGCAGTACTTC.